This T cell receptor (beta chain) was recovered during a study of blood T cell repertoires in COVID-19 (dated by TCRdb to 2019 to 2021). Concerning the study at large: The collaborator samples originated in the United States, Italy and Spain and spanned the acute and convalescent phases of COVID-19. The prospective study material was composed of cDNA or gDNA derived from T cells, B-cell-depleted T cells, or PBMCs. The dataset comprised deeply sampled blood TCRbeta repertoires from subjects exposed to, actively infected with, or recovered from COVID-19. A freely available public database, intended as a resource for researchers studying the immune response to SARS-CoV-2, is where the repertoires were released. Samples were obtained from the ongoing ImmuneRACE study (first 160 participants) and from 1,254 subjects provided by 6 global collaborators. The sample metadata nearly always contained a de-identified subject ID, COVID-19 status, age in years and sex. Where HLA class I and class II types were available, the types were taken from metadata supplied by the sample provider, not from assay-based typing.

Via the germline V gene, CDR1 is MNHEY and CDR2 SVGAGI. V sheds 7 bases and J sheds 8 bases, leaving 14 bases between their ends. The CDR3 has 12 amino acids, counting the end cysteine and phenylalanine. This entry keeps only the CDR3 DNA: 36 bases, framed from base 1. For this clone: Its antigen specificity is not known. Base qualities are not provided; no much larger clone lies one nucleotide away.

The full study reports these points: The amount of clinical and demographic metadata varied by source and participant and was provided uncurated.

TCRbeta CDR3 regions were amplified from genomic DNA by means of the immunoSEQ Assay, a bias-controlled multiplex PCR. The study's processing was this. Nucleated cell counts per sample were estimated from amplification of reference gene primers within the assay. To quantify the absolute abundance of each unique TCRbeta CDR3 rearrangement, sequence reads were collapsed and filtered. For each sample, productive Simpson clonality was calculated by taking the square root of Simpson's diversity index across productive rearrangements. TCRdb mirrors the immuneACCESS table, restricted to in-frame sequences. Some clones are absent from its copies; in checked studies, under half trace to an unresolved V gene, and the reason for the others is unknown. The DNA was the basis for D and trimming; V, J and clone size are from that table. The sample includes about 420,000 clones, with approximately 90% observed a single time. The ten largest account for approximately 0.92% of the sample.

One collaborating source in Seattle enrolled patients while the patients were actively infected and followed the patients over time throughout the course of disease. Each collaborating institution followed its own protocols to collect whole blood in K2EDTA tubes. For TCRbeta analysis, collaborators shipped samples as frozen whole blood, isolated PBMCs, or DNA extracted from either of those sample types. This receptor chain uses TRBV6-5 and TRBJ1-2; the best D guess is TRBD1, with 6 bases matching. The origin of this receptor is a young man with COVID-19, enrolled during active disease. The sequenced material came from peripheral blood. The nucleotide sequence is TGTGCCAGCAAAGCCCCGCAGGGGGGCTACACCTTC. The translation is CASKAPQGGYTF.